The 30 T cell receptor beta chains below come from one sample, sequenced in a study of read filtering for tumor transcriptome and immune sequencing (dated by TCRdb to the early 2020s). For sequencing, an Illumina HiSeq 4000 was employed. TCR libraries were built from 400 ng RNA with the Immunoverse kit, using molecular barcoded adaptors covering alpha/delta and beta/gamma chains. TCRdb reprocessed the public reads (quality trimming at Q25 with fastp, clone calling with MiXCR) and kept in-frame beta chains. Every entry covers one CDR3 protein and lists the most common genes and DNA from its rows. The sample profile shows about 63,000 distinct CDR3 sequences; 11% to 15% of them were found once. Clones ranked in the top ten supply under 55% of the sample. Sequencing was carried out using a population of CD138-negative cells sorted from bone marrow. According to the study, the label for this sample's cell subset or site signals: bone marrow mononuclear cells depleted of CD138+ plasma/myeloma cells by negative magnetic selection. Every receptor here comes from a donor older than 35 with multiple myeloma.

Notes on this clonotype: A much larger clone lies a single base off, so this may be a read error. The chain's CDR3 is CASSSRQGGNQPQHF. CDR3 DNA: TGTGCCAGCAGCTCCAGACAGGGCGGCAATCAGCCCCAGCATTTT. This chain uses TRBV7-9 with TRBJ1-5; TRBD1 matches 7 bases. The length of the CDR3 is 15 residues. In germline, CDR1 is SEHNR, CDR2 FQNEAQ (reference sequence). J gave up 2 bases and V 4 bases, and 5 bases lay outside the gene matches.

This clonotype was observed at least ten times. The chain has TRBV7-9 and TRBJ2-3, with D tentatively TRBD1 (6 bases). V was cut by 5 bases and J by 0 bases, with 15 bases left in between. Germline CDR1 is SEHNR and CDR2 is FQNEAQ (reference sequence). The CDR3 loop spans 16 amino acids. CDR3 region: CASSPFGQGSTDTQYF. As DNA, the CDR3 is TGTGCCAGCAGCCCCTTCGGGCAGGGGAGCACAGATACGCAGTATTTT.

V gene TRBV28 combines with J gene TRBJ2-2, with D possibly TRBD1 on 6 matching bases. The CDR3 contains 16 residues. Germline V lookup: CDR1 MDHEN, CDR2 SYDVKM. Trimming removed 2 bases from V and 1 base from J, with 11 bases in between. The CDR3 protein is CASSLNDRLNTGELFF. CDR3 sequence (DNA): TGTGCCAGCAGTTTAAATGACAGGCTGAACACCGGGGAGCTGTTTTTT.

This clonotype was picked up many times. The chain combines TRBV9 with TRBJ2-7, with TRBD2 identical over 8 bases. Losses at the gene ends were 4 bases for V and 4 bases for J; bases not matched to a gene: 10. The CDR3 totals 15 residues. The germline gives CDR1 SGDLS, CDR2 YYNGEE. Written as DNA, the CDR3 is TGTGCCAGCAGCCAAAGCGCGGGAGGTTTTTACGAGCAGTACTTC. Residues: CASSQSAGGFYEQYF.

This clonotype was counted a few times. The chain couples TRBV5-1 to TRBJ1-1, with D hard to call. The length of the CDR3 is 14 residues. Trimming stripped 6 bases from V and 0 bases from J, with 12 bases between. Germline V gene lookup returns CDR1 SGHRS and CDR2 YFSETQ. The CDR3 here is CASNLRDVNTEAFF. DNA for the CDR3: TGCGCCAGCAACCTGAGGGATGTGAACACTGAAGCTTTCTTT.

In regard to this clonotype: One junction end does not reproduce the germline sequence, and a read error may be involved. This sequence joins TRBV5-6 and TRBJ2-3; TRBD1 might be the D (6 bases). The V gene's germline CDR1 is SGHDT and CDR2 YYEEEE. This CDR3 has 16 amino acids. CDR3 in DNA: TGTGCCAGCAGCTCCGTCGACAGGAGGAGCACAGACACGCAGTATTTT. Amino acid sequence: CASSSVDRRSTDTQYF.

Many counts were recorded for this clonotype. The chain uses TRBV7-9 and TRBJ1-1; D gene uncertain. The CDR3 length is 14 residues. V was shortened by 3 bases and J by 0 bases, with 8 bases between the two germline ends. Germline assignment: CDR1 SEHNR and CDR2 FQNEAQ (reference sequence). In DNA, the CDR3 is TGTGCCAGCAGCTTGATACCGGTGAACACTGAAGCTTTCTTT. It codes for CASSLIPVNTEAFF. Together with reference TRBV7-9 and TRBJ1-1, the CDR3 gives the full variable domain: DTGVSQNPRHKITKRGQNVTFRCDPISEHNRLYWYRQTLGQGPEFLTYFQNEAQLEKSRLLSDRFSAERPKGSFSTLEIQRTEQGDSAMYLCASSLIPVNTEAFFGQGTRLTVV.

Regarding this clonotype: At one end the junction does not follow the germline gene, possibly because of a read error. This chain uses TRBV5-1 with TRBJ2-7, with a tentative D call TRBD2 (5 bases). This CDR3 has 14 residues. Germline CDR1 SGHRS, CDR2 YFSETQ. For the CDR3, the DNA is TGCACCAGCAGCTTGCCCGGGGTGGCCTACGAGCAGTACTTC. This sequence encodes CTSSLPGVAYEQYF.

In this sample, this clonotype turned up many times. This CDR3 is CSVGRAADTDTQYF. The CDR3, as DNA: TGCAGCGTTGGGAGGGCCGCGGACACAGATACGCAGTATTTT. The J gene is TRBJ2-3, the V gene TRBV29-1; TRBD2 is a possible D gene (6 bases). This CDR3 is 14 amino acids long. Germline lookup yields CDR1 SQVTM and CDR2 ANQGSEA. V was cut by 4 bases and J by 2 bases, with 13 bases left in between.

Ten or more counts support this clonotype. The V gene is TRBV20-1, the J gene TRBJ2-7, with TRBD2 identical over 11 bases. CDR3 length equals 16 residues. Germline loops: CDR1 DFQATT, CDR2 SNEGSKA (reference sequence). V lost 2 bases, J lost 4 bases, and 10 bases stayed unmatched. CDR3 sequence: CSARILAGGLGYEQYF. The CDR3 DNA follows: TGCAGTGCTAGAATATTAGCGGGAGGGCTTGGGTACGAGCAGTACTTC.

This clonotype came up many times. The chain employs TRBV7-9 and TRBJ2-2; 7 bases fit TRBD2. The J segment lost 4 bases and the V segment lost 5 bases, leaving 10 bases of the junction unmatched. This CDR3 has 16 residues. The germline gives CDR1 SEHNR, CDR2 FQNEAQ (reference sequence). The CDR3 loop is CASSPPEREVTGELFF. The CDR3 region has the DNA TGTGCCAGCAGCCCCCCCGAGCGGGAAGTCACCGGGGAGCTGTTTTTT.

Of note for this clonotype: A much larger clone differs from this one at a single base, so this may be a read error. This chain connects TRBV20-1 to TRBJ2-1, with TRBD2 matching over 9 bases. This CDR3 has 18 residues. Trimming removed 4 bases from V and 6 bases from J; junction bases left unmatched: 19. From germline, CDR1 is DFQATT and CDR2 SNEGSKA (reference sequence). CDR3 in amino acids: CSATGETGGRASSNEQFF. DNA of the CDR3: TGCAGTGCTACCGGGGAAACTGGCGGGAGGGCTAGTAGCAATGAGCAGTTCTTC.

This clonotype was counted ten times or more. This chain uses TRBV7-9 with TRBJ1-3; unclear D gene. Trimming left V 1 base short and J 1 base short, with 5 bases between. Looked up from germline, CDR1 is SEHNR and CDR2 is FQNEAQ (reference sequence). This CDR3 is 14 amino acids long. CDR3: CASSLDVSGNTIYF. The CDR3 DNA follows: TGTGCCAGCAGCTTAGATGTATCTGGAAACACCATATATTTT.

This clonotype was counted at least ten times. The rearrangement links TRBV10-3 to TRBJ1-1; D not resolved. V was trimmed by 8 bases and J by 4 bases, leaving 14 bases between them. The CDR3 sequence is 13 residues long. Germline lookup yields CDR1 ENHRY and CDR2 SYGVKD. The DNA for the CDR3 is TGTGCCATCGGGTCGGGATTAGGCACTGAAGCTTTCTTT. Its protein product is CAIGSGLGTEAFF.

The table lists this clonotype with many counts. J is TRBJ1-5 and V is TRBV7-9, with D uncertain. Trimming took off 1 base at V and 5 bases at J, with 9 bases between the two ends. CDR1 is SEHNR, CDR2 FQNEAQ, per germline (reference sequence). This CDR3 is built from 14 residues. CDR3 sequence (DNA): TGTGCCAGCAGCTTAGATAATAGGGATCAGCCCCAGCATTTT. As protein: CASSLDNRDQPQHF.

This clonotype was counted ten times or more. The rearrangement links TRBV5-1 to TRBJ2-3; D is unclear. The CDR3 contains 14 residues. Trimming took 1 base from V and 3 from J, leaving 9 bases between them. CDR1 SGHRS and CDR2 YFSETQ come from the germline V gene. This CDR3 is CASSLLGWTDTQYF. The CDR3, as DNA: TGCGCCAGCAGCTTGTTGGGTTGGACAGATACGCAGTATTTT.

This clonotype has more than one count but fewer than ten. This may be a read error, as it is one base from a much larger clone. The rearrangement uses TRBV7-9 and TRBJ1-5, with D perhaps matching TRBD1 (5 bases). The germline CDR1 and CDR2 sequences are SEHNR and FQNEAQ (reference sequence). The CDR3 loop spans 17 amino acids. The CDR3 bases are TGTGCCTGCAGCTTAGCGGGCGCGGGGGTTCTCCTTCAGCCCCAGCATTTT. This encodes CACSLAGAGVLLQPQHF.

This clonotype was seen at least ten times. The genes are TRBV28 and TRBJ2-1; D is ambiguous. The CDR3 runs to 15 residues. Between the trimmed V and J ends, which lost 5 bases and 0 bases, there was a span of 11 bases. Germline V gives CDR1 MDHEN, CDR2 SYDVKM. The CDR3 loop is CASSMTLSSYNEQFF. CDR3 DNA: TGTGCCAGCAGTATGACCTTATCCTCCTACAATGAGCAGTTCTTC.

This clonotype was counted ten times or more. The J gene is TRBJ1-2, the V gene TRBV29-1; the match to TRBD1 covers 11 bases. The V gene end was trimmed by 4 bases and the J gene end by 6 bases; junction bases not matched to a gene: 10. The CDR3 runs to 15 residues. The germline gives CDR1 SQVTM, CDR2 ANQGSEA. The CDR3 DNA sequence: TGCAGCGTTGGGACAGGGGGCTGGGGAGCCCATGGCTACACCTTC. Translated, it gives CSVGTGGWGAHGYTF.

This clonotype appeared a few times. Just one base apart from a much larger clone, this may be a read error. The V and J genes are TRBV19 and TRBJ2-3; D may be TRBD1 (5 bases). The CDR3 loop spans 13 amino acids. CDR1 LNHDA and CDR2 SQIVND come from the germline V gene (reference sequence). The CDR3 DNA follows: TGTGCCACCAAGACAGATAGCACAGATATGCAGTATTTT. This encodes CATKTDSTDMQYF.

Comment on this clonotype: A much larger clone lies a single base off, so this may be a read error. The chain carries TRBV12-3 or TRBV12-4 and TRBJ1-6; 7 bases agree with TRBD1. This CDR3 spans 20 amino acids. Unmatched junction bases numbered 27, after V lost 2 bases and J lost 14 bases. CDR3 loop: CASSLPTRAPLRDRGLSLHF. In nucleotides, the CDR3 is TGTGCCAGCAGTTTACCGACTCGTGCACCTCTTAGGGACAGAGGACTTTCCCTCCACTTT.

There are many counts of this clonotype. The CDR3 protein is CASNRWRGDGETQYF. The CDR3 region has the DNA TGTGCCAGCAACCGGTGGAGGGGCGACGGCGAGACCCAGTACTTC. The J gene is TRBJ2-5, the V gene TRBV6-2 or TRBV6-3, with a possible D match to TRBD2 (6 bases). Trimming shortened V by 7 bases and J by 5 bases, and 20 bases separated the two germline ends. Germline CDR1 MNHEY, CDR2 SVGEGT. This CDR3 comprises 15 residues.

This clonotype has ten or more counts. The V gene is TRBV6-7, the J gene TRBJ1-5, with D hard to call. TRBV6-7 is an ORF; its function is uncertain. This CDR3 is built from 16 residues. V dropped 4 bases and J dropped 10 bases, with 23 bases sitting between them. CDR3 protein: CASSCEIDGSTIPQHF. The CDR3 region has the DNA TGTGCCAGCAGTTGTGAGATCGACGGAAGCACCATACCCCAGCATTTT.

In its sample, this clonotype was seen many times. The CDR3 region has the DNA TGTGCTAGTGGTTCCCCAGGGTCTTCTCACGAGCAGTACTTC. It encodes CASGSPGSSHEQYF. The chain employs TRBV12-5 and TRBJ2-7; D is perhaps TRBD1 (5 bases). The germline V gene encodes CDR1 LGHNT and CDR2 FRNRAP. V dropped 4 bases and J dropped 5 bases, with 15 bases sitting between them. This CDR3 is built from 14 residues.

This clonotype ranks as medium-sized. V and J are TRBV5-1 and TRBJ2-5; TRBD1 or TRBD2 may be the D gene (5 bases each). The CDR3 has 17 residues. Deletions cut 1 base from V and 5 bases from J, with 21 bases between. In germline, CDR1 is SGHRS, CDR2 YFSETQ. CDR3 DNA: TGCGCCAGCAGCTTGCCTTCCGGGACGGAGGAATGGGAGACCCAGTACTTC. The encoded protein is CASSLPSGTEEWETQYF.

This clonotype was found many times. The chain carries TRBV29-1 and TRBJ2-2, with 8 bases fitting TRBD1. CDR3 length equals 14 residues. Looked up from germline, CDR1 is SQVTM and CDR2 is ANQGSEA. The V and J ends lost 5 bases and 4 bases, in that order; junction bases with no gene match: 6. CDR3 sequence (DNA): TGCAGCGTTCCGGACAGGGCTTCCACCGGGGAGCTGTTTTTT. This encodes CSVPDRASTGELFF.

This clonotype has at least ten counts. V and J are TRBV20-1 and TRBJ1-5; no reliable D call. The CDR3 runs 14 residues. CDR1 and CDR2 from the germline V gene are DFQATT and SNEGSKA (reference sequence). V was clipped by 0 bases and J by 4 bases, with 10 bases between them. As DNA, the CDR3 is TGCAGTGCTAGAGAGGCCCTGCCTAATCAGCCCCAGCATTTT. As protein: CSAREALPNQPQHF.

Many counts were recorded for this clonotype. This rearrangement joins TRBV29-1 to TRBJ2-1, with TRBD1 matching over 7 bases. This CDR3 spans 13 amino acids. V lost 6 bases, J lost 8 bases, and 10 bases stayed unmatched. Germline V lookup: CDR1 SQVTM, CDR2 ANQGSEA. This CDR3 is CSVNRGFIDEQFF. CDR3 coding DNA: TGCAGCGTCAACAGGGGATTTATCGATGAGCAGTTCTTC.

This clonotype was seen only a few times. The CDR3 region is CASSPWEASTDTQYF. The CDR3 coding sequence is TGTGCCAGCAGCCCGTGGGAGGCTAGCACAGATACGCAGTATTTT. The chain has TRBV11-1 and TRBJ2-3; tentatively, D is TRBD2 (6 bases). V lost 5 bases and J 0 bases, leaving 12 bases between the germline ends. This CDR3 is 15 amino acids long. The germline V gene encodes CDR1 SGHAT and CDR2 FQDESV (reference sequence).

This clonotype was picked up many times. The chain combines TRBV28 with TRBJ1-4; D is unclear. This CDR3 is 17 amino acids long. CDR1 and CDR2 (germline): MDHEN, SYDVKM. Deletions cut 4 bases from V and 0 bases from J, with 15 bases between. This chain's CDR3 is CASSYPREPTTNEKLFF. Written as DNA, the CDR3 is TGTGCCAGCAGTTACCCTCGGGAACCTACAACTAATGAAAAACTGTTTTTT.